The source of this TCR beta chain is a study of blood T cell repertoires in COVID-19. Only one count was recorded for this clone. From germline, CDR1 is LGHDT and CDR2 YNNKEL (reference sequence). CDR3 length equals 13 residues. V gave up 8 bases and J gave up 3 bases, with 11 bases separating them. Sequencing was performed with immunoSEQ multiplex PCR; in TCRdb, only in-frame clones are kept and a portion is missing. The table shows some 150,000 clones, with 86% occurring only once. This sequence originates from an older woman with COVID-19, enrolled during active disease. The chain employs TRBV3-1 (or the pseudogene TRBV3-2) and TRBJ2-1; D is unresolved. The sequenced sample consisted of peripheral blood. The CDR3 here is CASSSSLYNEQFF. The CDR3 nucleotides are TGTGCCAGCTCGAGCTCACTCTACAATGAGCAGTTCTTC.